This T cell receptor beta chain was observed in a study of low-dose radiotherapy and immunotherapy resistance in tumors. Study context: Each patient took aspirin at a dose of 300 mg by mouth once daily over the course of four cycles, with dosing beginning on cycle 1 day 1.

CDR3 length equals 16 residues. The germline V gene has CDR1 MNHEY and CDR2 SVGEGT. Deletions cut 5 bases from V and 0 bases from J, with 11 bases between. With TRAV- and TRBV-specific primers, first-strand cDNA was made, covering the alpha and beta chains. With a constant-region primer and a V-primer adapter, TCRs were subjected to approximately 21 PCR cycles of amplification. Isolated mRNA was amplified by in vitro transcription. TCRdb reprocessed the reads via MiXCR and lists one record per CDR3 protein. Here the sample spans nearly 60,000 distinct CDR3 sequences, 20% to 25% being singletons. The sample's time point: after trial treatment. Specified treatment: LDRT plus nivolumab, ipilimumab, low-dose cyclophosphamide and aspirin (RACIN trial). Treatment combined nivolumab, ipilimumab, aspirin, low-dose cyclophosphamide and low-dose radiotherapy in a dose-escalation trial.

V gene TRBV6-2 or TRBV6-3 combines with J gene TRBJ2-6, with D maybe TRBD1 (6 bases). The receptor comes from a male donor with prostate cancer. The source material was PBMCs, sampled after low-dose radiotherapy plus immunotherapy. The CDR3 loop reads CASSDRSRSGANVLTF. CDR3 nucleotides: TGTGCCAGCAGTGACAGGTCCCGCTCTGGGGCCAACGTCCTGACTTTC.